These 21 T cell receptor beta chains were all obtained from the same sample, sequenced in a study of blood T cell repertoires in COVID-19. Assay: immunoSEQ multiplex PCR; the TCRdb copy retains only in-frame clones and omits some. This sample yields about 59,000 clones, of which approximately 82% are seen a single time; 3.5% to 4% belongs to the top ten. Sequenced: peripheral blood. These receptors originate from a woman older than 75 with acute or convalescent COVID-19.

This clone was detected a few times. This sequence joins TRBV28 and TRBJ2-3, with D perhaps TRBD2 (7 bases). The germline V gene has CDR1 MDHEN and CDR2 SYDVKM. The CDR3 runs to 18 residues. V lost 7 bases, J lost 1 base, and 24 bases lay in between. CDR3 nucleotide sequence: TGTGCCAGCACCCTAGGGGGTAGCGGGTTAATTGGCACAGATACGCAGTATTTT. Protein sequence: CASTLGGSGLIGTDTQYF.

The J gene is TRBJ2-4, the V gene TRBV5-1; maybe TRBD2 (7 bases). CDR1 and CDR2 (germline): SGHRS, YFSETQ. This CDR3 is 14 amino acids long. With 4 bases removed from V and 5 bases from J, the gap between germline ends came to 13 bases. The CDR3 is CASSKEGGQNIQYF. CDR3 nucleotide sequence: TGCGCCAGCAGCAAGGAGGGGGGGCAAAACATTCAGTACTTC.

This chain connects TRBV5-1 to TRBJ2-1, with 12 nucleotides matching TRBD2. J was trimmed by 3 bases and V by 4 bases; bases with no gene match: 5. CDR3 size: 16 residues. Germline V gene sequence: CDR1 SGHRS, CDR2 YFSETQ. In DNA, the CDR3 is TGCGCCAGCAGCCCTAGCGGGGGGGGGAGCTACAATGAGCAGTTCTTC. Residues: CASSPSGGGSYNEQFF.

The rearrangement uses TRBV28 and TRBJ1-2; 9 bases match TRBD1. Looked up from germline, CDR1 is MDHEN and CDR2 is SYDVKM. V was clipped by 5 bases and J by 5 bases; unmatched bases: 9. The CDR3 is 15 amino acids. In DNA form, the CDR3 reads TGTGCCAGCAGTCCGGGACAGGGCATTAGTTATGGCTACACCTTC. Encoded protein: CASSPGQGISYGYTF.

This chain joins TRBV6-6 and TRBJ2-7, with D perhaps matching TRBD1 (6 bases). V was trimmed by 6 bases and J by 5 bases, leaving 17 bases between them. Germline CDR1 and CDR2: MNHNY and SVGAGI (reference sequence). This CDR3 has 14 residues. The CDR3 coding sequence is TGTGCCAGCAGGCCTAACAGGGCCCCCCACGAGCAGTACTTC. This gives the protein CASRPNRAPHEQYF.

J is TRBJ2-1 and V is TRBV2; maybe TRBD2 (5 bases). The length of the CDR3 is 14 residues. Trimming left V 8 bases short and J 6 bases short, with 17 bases between. CDR1 SNHLY and CDR2 FYNNEI come from the germline V gene. The CDR3 loop is CASGAEVVGNEQFF. DNA for the CDR3: TGTGCCAGCGGCGCGGAGGTGGTGGGCAATGAGCAGTTCTTC. Full variable domain (missing parts from reference TRBV2 and TRBJ2-1): EPEVTQTPSHQVTQMGQEVILRCVPISNHLYFYWYRQILGQKVEFLVSFYNNEISEKSEIFDDQFSVERPDGSNFTLKIRSTKLEDSAMYFCASGAEVVGNEQFFGPGTRLTVL.

The chain is built from TRBV2 and TRBJ1-1; tentative D call: TRBD1 (5 bases). V lost 3 bases to trimming and J lost 4 bases, with 9 bases between them. The CDR3 contains 13 residues. Germline CDR1 SNHLY, CDR2 FYNNEI. CDR3 in amino acids: CASSDTGSTEAFF. The CDR3 DNA reads as TGTGCCAGCAGTGATACAGGCAGCACTGAAGCTTTCTTT.

V and J are TRBV11-2 and TRBJ2-7; 10 nucleotides agree with TRBD2. Germline assignment: CDR1 SGHAT and CDR2 FQNNGV. The CDR3 is 18 amino acids. V lost 0 bases and J lost 2; bases outside the gene matches: 10. CDR3 protein: CASSLDWRAAGGPYEQYF. Here the CDR3 DNA reads TGTGCCAGCAGCTTAGATTGGCGGGCAGCGGGGGGGCCCTACGAGCAGTACTTC.

This clone was picked up a small number of times. The V gene is TRBV2, the J gene TRBJ2-7, with D hard to call. The CDR3 consists of 12 residues. The germline V gene has CDR1 SNHLY and CDR2 FYNNEI. Trimming removed 7 bases at V and 2 bases at J, with 9 bases between. The CDR3 region is CASKLSAYEQYF. The CDR3 DNA reads TGTGCCAGCAAATTGTCGGCCTACGAGCAGTACTTC.

The rearrangement joins TRBV28 to TRBJ2-7; 8 bases are a match to TRBD2. The ends lost 8 bases at V and 6 bases at J; junction bases unmatched: 15. The CDR3 has 15 residues. Germline V gene sequence: CDR1 MDHEN, CDR2 SYDVKM. The CDR3 protein is CASGLGGRRNSEQYF. CDR3 nucleotide sequence: TGTGCCAGCGGCCTCGGCGGGAGGCGGAATAGCGAGCAGTACTTC.

J is TRBJ2-7 and V is TRBV6-5, with a tentative D call TRBD2 (6 bases). The germline CDR1 and CDR2 sequences are MNHEY and SVGAGI. The CDR3 runs 14 residues. Trimming shortened V by 8 bases and J by 0 bases, and 14 bases separated the two germline ends. CDR3 loop: CASGRLGSSYEQYF. CDR3 sequence (DNA): TGTGCCAGCGGCCGACTAGGGAGCTCCTACGAGCAGTACTTC.

The chain carries TRBV5-5 and TRBJ1-5, with D tentatively TRBD1 (5 bases). The germline CDR1 and CDR2 sequences are SGHKS and YYEKEE (reference sequence). Trimming took off 5 bases at V and 2 bases at J, with 14 bases between the two ends. This CDR3 comprises 15 residues. CDR3 protein: CASSLAGYGNQPQHF. The CDR3, as DNA: TGTGCCAGCAGTCTGGCAGGGTACGGCAATCAGCCCCAGCATTTT. Using reference TRBV5-5 and TRBJ1-5 for the parts outside the CDR3, the full variable domain is DAGVTQSPTHLIKTRGQQVTLRCSPISGHKSVSWYQQVLGQGPQFIFQYYEKEERGRGNFPDRFSARQFPNYSSELNVNALLLGDSALYLCASSLAGYGNQPQHFGDGTRLSIL.

The V call is TRBV6-2 or TRBV6-3, the J call TRBJ2-7, with 12 bases fitting TRBD2. Germline CDR1 is MNHEY and CDR2 is SVGEGT. The CDR3 runs 18 residues. V lost 4 bases and J lost 2; bases outside the gene matches: 12. Written as DNA, the CDR3 is TGTGCCAGCAGTTCTTTAATCCGGACTAGCGGGATCCCCTACGAGCAGTACTTC. This encodes CASSSLIRTSGIPYEQYF.

The rearrangement uses TRBV25-1 and TRBJ2-7; 10 bases are shared with TRBD2. V trimming: 4 bases; J trimming: 6 bases; junction bases outside the gene matches: 18. The CDR3 has 18 amino acids. CDR1 and CDR2 (germline): MGHDK, SYGVNS. The CDR3 DNA follows: TGTGCCAGCAGTGGGGGTCTAGCGGGAGAGGTTAGGCTAAGCGAGCAGTACTTC. Amino acid sequence: CASSGGLAGEVRLSEQYF.

This clone was counted a few times. The chain is built from TRBV18 and TRBJ1-5; D may be TRBD1 (5 bases). The V gene's germline CDR1 is KGHSH and CDR2 LQKENI. V lost 5 bases to trimming and J lost 2 bases, with 13 bases between them. This CDR3 is built from 15 residues. The CDR3 reads CASSTVGGGNQPQHF. The CDR3 nucleotides are TGTGCCAGCTCAACCGTTGGGGGGGGCAATCAGCCCCAGCATTTT.

The chain recombines TRBV5-6 with TRBJ2-1; D is ambiguous. Germline CDR1 SGHDT, CDR2 YYEEEE. The CDR3 is 13 amino acids. The V gene lost 4 bases and the J gene lost 2 bases, with 7 bases spanning the gap. The CDR3 DNA is TGTGCCAGCAGCCCCCGGGCCTACAATGAGCAGTTCTTC. It encodes CASSPRAYNEQFF.

This clone occurred a few times. As DNA, the CDR3 is TGTGCCAGCAGCTCCAGCCAGGGCTTTGGGAATGAGCAGTTCTTC. Encoded protein: CASSSSQGFGNEQFF. J is TRBJ2-1 and V is TRBV7-3; possible D gene TRBD1, 5 bases. CDR3 length equals 15 residues. V lost 4 bases and J lost 7, with 17 bases in between. Germline V CDR1 and CDR2: SGHTA, FQGTGA.

The chain uses TRBV19 and TRBJ1-1; D unresolved. The CDR3 consists of 13 residues. The V and J ends lost 0 bases and 1 base respectively, with 3 bases between them. Germline CDR1 and CDR2: LNHDA and SQIVND (reference sequence). CDR3: CASSIDRNTEAFF. Here the CDR3 DNA reads TGTGCCAGTAGTATAGACAGGAACACTGAAGCTTTCTTT.

This clone appeared a single time. This chain connects TRBV24-1 to TRBJ2-1; 10 bases line up with TRBD1. After removal of 7 bases from V and 3 bases from J, the junction contained 2 bases not matched to a gene. The CDR3 length is 14 residues. Germline V lookup: CDR1 KGHDR, CDR2 SFDVKD. CDR3 nucleotides: TGTGCCACCAGGGGACAGGGGTACTACAATGAGCAGTTCTTC. Amino acid sequence: CATRGQGYYNEQFF.

In this sample, this clone turned up once. This sequence joins TRBV7-9 and TRBJ2-6; D possibly corresponds to TRBD1 (6 bases). Per the germline V gene, CDR1 is SEHNR and CDR2 is FQNEAQ (reference sequence). V was clipped by 0 bases and J by 0 bases, with 9 bases between them. This CDR3 is built from 17 residues. In DNA form, the CDR3 reads TGTGCCAGCAGCTTAGCGGGGGCTGCCTCTGGGGCCAACGTCCTGACTTTC. This translates into CASSLAGAASGANVLTF. The full variable domain, its missing parts supplied by reference TRBV7-9 and TRBJ2-6, is DTGVSQNPRHKITKRGQNVTFRCDPISEHNRLYWYRQTLGQGPEFLTYFQNEAQLEKSRLLSDRFSAERPKGSFSTLEIQRTEQGDSAMYLCASSLAGAASGANVLTFGAGSRLTVL.

The rearrangement joins TRBV2 to TRBJ1-1, with TRBD1 matching over 8 bases. V shed 6 bases, J shed 2 bases, and the junction held 5 bases outside the gene matches. This CDR3 comprises 14 residues. The germline gives CDR1 SNHLY, CDR2 FYNNEI. The CDR3 bases are TGTGCCAGCAGGGCAGGACAGGGTAACACTGAAGCTTTCTTT. Protein product: CASRAGQGNTEAFF.